This T cell receptor (beta chain) was recorded in a study of blood T cell repertoires in COVID-19. At the level of the study: The origin of the acute and convalescent COVID-19 samples was the United States, Italy and Spain.

This table comes from immunoSEQ multiplex PCR, and its TCRdb copy is limited to in-frame clones, with some not included. The data show 140,000 to 150,000 clones, with more than 70% seen just once and 5% held by the top ten. For this clone: The sample has other DNA sequences that encode this CDR3 too.

The sample comprised peripheral blood. The receptor comes from a woman aged 50 to 65 with acute or convalescent COVID-19.

CDR3 sequence reads: CASSFLESGSSYEQYF. CDR3 DNA: TGTGCCAGCAGCTTCCTCGAGTCTGGGAGCTCCTACGAGCAGTACTTC. The gene calls are TRBV7-6 and TRBJ2-7, with a tentative D call TRBD2 (5 bases). V was clipped by 3 bases and J by 0 bases, with 15 bases between them. This CDR3 region has 16 residues. Per germline, CDR1 SGHVS and CDR2 FNYEAQ.